The clone carrying this TCR beta chain has a single count. This entry is derived from a study of blood T cell repertoires in COVID-19. TCRdb's copy holds only in-frame clones and misses some; the assay was immunoSEQ multiplex PCR. The table includes tens of thousands of clones, 79% detected once. CDR1 and CDR2 from the germline V gene are KGHSH and LQKENI. V was clipped by 6 bases and J by 10 bases; unmatched bases: 6. The CDR3 has 12 residues. Sequencing was done on a sample of peripheral blood. This clonotype originated in a man aged 60 to 75 with active or convalescent COVID-19. J is TRBJ2-1 and V is TRBV18, with TRBD2 matching 7 bases. The CDR3 reads CASSEAREEQFF. In DNA, the CDR3 is TGTGCCAGCTCGGAAGCGCGGGAGGAGCAGTTCTTC.